Reported below is one T cell receptor (beta chain). Its specificity is unknown. This sample is part of a study of blood T cells in healthy people across ages. Points from the study as a whole: Estimates drawn from one million T cells were deemed to understate diversity.

Germline CDR1 and CDR2: MNHNS and SASEGT. V gave up 4 bases and J gave up 7 bases; unmatched junction bases: 9. The CDR3 totals 14 residues. A J-beta primer mix and a sample-barcoded 5' primer were used in a second PCR of roughly 7 to 12 cycles. Unique molecular identifiers of 12 random nucleotides labeled each cDNA. Each CDR3 protein is one row after TCRdb ran MiXCR on the 5' RACE reads. This sample has about a million distinct CDR3 sequences, with around 48% found just once. The chain links TRBV6-1 to TRBJ1-2; 7 bases match TRBD1. Input material: blood. The sequence derives from a man aged 25 to 40 in good health. The CDR3 sequence: CASSGKGAGGGYTF. CDR3 DNA: TGTGCCAGCAGTGGCAAGGGGGCTGGCGGTGGCTACACCTTC.